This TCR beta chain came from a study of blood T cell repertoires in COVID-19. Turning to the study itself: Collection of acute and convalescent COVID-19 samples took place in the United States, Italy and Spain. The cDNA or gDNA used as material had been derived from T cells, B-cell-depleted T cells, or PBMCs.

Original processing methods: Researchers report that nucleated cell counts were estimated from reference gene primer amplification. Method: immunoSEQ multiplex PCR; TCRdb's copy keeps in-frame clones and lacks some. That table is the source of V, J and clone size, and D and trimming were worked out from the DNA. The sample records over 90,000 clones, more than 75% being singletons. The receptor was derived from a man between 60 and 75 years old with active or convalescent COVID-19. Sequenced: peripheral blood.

For the CDR3, the DNA is TGTGCCAGCAGCTTGGGGGCGGGCAACAATGAGCAGTTCTTC. Protein sequence: CASSLGAGNNEQFF. The rearrangement links TRBV5-4 to TRBJ2-1, with D possibly being TRBD2 (5 bases). The CDR3 runs to 14 residues. The V gene lost 0 bases and the J gene lost 5 bases, with 9 bases spanning the gap. Germline V gives CDR1 SGHNT, CDR2 YYREEE (reference sequence).